This record looks at one TCR beta chain sequence and its context. These data are taken from a study of blood T cell repertoires in COVID-19. Study overall: T cells, B-cell-depleted T cells, or PBMCs supplied cDNA or gDNA.

Germline CDR1 reads SGHTA; CDR2 reads FQGTGA. J gave up 6 bases and V 0 bases, and 8 bases lay outside the gene matches. This CDR3 region has 15 residues. Followed over time, Seattle patients had been enrolled while infection was active. Sequencing used immunoSEQ multiplex PCR; TCRdb keeps in-frame clones, though not all of them. The data contain 450,000 or so clones, 80% to 90% of them singletons. Sequencing input: peripheral blood. The chain joins TRBV7-3 to TRBJ2-7; 7 bases are a match to TRBD2. This clonotype originated in a young man with COVID-19, enrolled during active disease. In DNA, the CDR3 is TGTGCCAGCAGCTTAACCCCCGGGAGGTTCAGCGAGCAGTACTTC. It yields the protein CASSLTPGRFSEQYF.